The 7 T cell receptor beta chains below come from one sample, sequenced in a study of T cell responses to AZD1222 COVID-19 vaccine. Here immunoSEQ multiplex PCR was the method, and the copy in TCRdb shows in-frame clones only, minus some. The table has about 180,000 clones, just under 90% seen once. The sequencing used peripheral blood, collected 28 days after the second dose of the MenACWY control vaccine. The source is an adult who received the MenACWY meningococcal vaccine as a control.

V usage is TRBV3-1 (or the pseudogene TRBV3-2) and J usage is TRBJ2-7, with 8 bases matching TRBD1. With V trimmed by 4 bases and J by 2 bases, 10 bases remained unmatched. The CDR3 spans 16 residues. Germline V gene lookup returns CDR1 LGHDT and CDR2 YNNKEL (reference sequence). This chain's CDR3 is CASSPSGTGVPYEQYF. CDR3 nucleotide sequence: TGTGCCAGCAGCCCATCCGGGACAGGAGTTCCCTACGAGCAGTACTTC.

The chain has TRBV28 and TRBJ1-3; 7 bases line up with TRBD1. The ends lost 5 bases at V and 0 bases at J; junction bases unmatched: 7. The CDR3 runs 16 residues. Germline-derived CDR1 and CDR2 are MDHEN and SYDVKM. CDR3 sequence reads: CASSNPGQNSGNTIYF. CDR3 nucleotides: TGTGCCAGCAGTAACCCGGGACAGAACTCTGGAAACACCATATATTTT.

This clone is a singleton in its sample. J is TRBJ2-2 and V is TRBV6-5; D possibly corresponds to TRBD1 (5 bases). Trimming stripped 2 bases from V and 1 base from J, with 11 bases between. Per the germline V gene, CDR1 is MNHEY and CDR2 is SVGAGI. The CDR3 spans 16 residues. The CDR3 loop is CASSYKEQENTGELFF. The CDR3 DNA reads TGTGCCAGCAGTTACAAAGAACAGGAGAACACCGGGGAGCTGTTTTTT.

V usage is TRBV2 and J usage is TRBJ2-3, with D maybe TRBD2 (6 bases). Germline lookup yields CDR1 SNHLY and CDR2 FYNNEI. This CDR3 has 16 amino acids. V was cut by 6 bases and J by 5 bases, with 21 bases left in between. The CDR3 reads CASRGGGGNPGDTQYF. The DNA of the CDR3 is TGTGCCAGCAGGGGGGGAGGAGGGAATCCGGGAGATACGCAGTATTTT.

This clone was recorded once. As DNA, the CDR3 is TGTGCCAGCTACACCGGGACAGGGGGTTTTGGGGAGCAGTACTTC. Translating it yields CASYTGTGGFGEQYF. The chain uses TRBV18 and TRBJ2-7, with 11 nucleotides matching TRBD1. V was pared by 7 bases and J by 7 bases, with 12 bases of the junction left unmatched. Looked up from germline, CDR1 is KGHSH and CDR2 is LQKENI. This CDR3 is built from 15 residues.

The genes are TRBV11-2 and TRBJ1-3; possible D gene TRBD1, 6 bases. V lost 4 bases and J 4 bases, leaving 8 bases between the germline ends. The CDR3 covers 13 residues. Germline values: CDR1 SGHAT, CDR2 FQNNGV. In nucleotides, the CDR3 is TGTGCCAGCAGCTCAGACAGGGGAAACACCATATATTTT. This sequence encodes CASSSDRGNTIYF.

The chain carries TRBV18 and TRBJ2-1; D is perhaps TRBD2 (6 bases). The V gene's germline CDR1 is KGHSH and CDR2 LQKENI. CDR3 size: 12 residues. Trimming shortened V by 10 bases and J by 6 bases, and 13 bases separated the two germline ends. CDR3 protein: CAIRMGGNEQFF. The CDR3 DNA reads TGTGCCATCCGGATGGGGGGCAATGAGCAGTTCTTC.